This T cell receptor beta chain derives from a study of a mutant IDH1 vaccine in newly diagnosed glioma. Note on this clone: Its antigen is unidentified.

V was shortened by 4 bases and J by 3 bases, with 21 bases between the two germline ends. From germline, CDR1 is MNHNS and CDR2 SASEGT. This CDR3 is built from 17 residues. Profiling relied on immunoSEQ multiplex PCR, and the TCRdb table lists in-frame clones only, not all of them. Here the sample spans about 28,000 clones, approximately 78% being singletons. The time point is: week 23, last vaccination. Doses comprised 300 ug of mutant IDH1 20-mer peptide each, plus topical imiquimod. This clonotype originated in a woman in her 30s with glioma. This chain links TRBV6-1 with TRBJ1-1; D is unclear. The source was PBMCs, collected from a glioma patient whose treatment included an IDH1 peptide vaccine. CDR3 sequence: CASSGIMAGRVDTEAFF. CDR3 DNA sequence: TGTGCCAGCAGTGGAATTATGGCAGGAAGGGTTGACACTGAAGCTTTCTTT.